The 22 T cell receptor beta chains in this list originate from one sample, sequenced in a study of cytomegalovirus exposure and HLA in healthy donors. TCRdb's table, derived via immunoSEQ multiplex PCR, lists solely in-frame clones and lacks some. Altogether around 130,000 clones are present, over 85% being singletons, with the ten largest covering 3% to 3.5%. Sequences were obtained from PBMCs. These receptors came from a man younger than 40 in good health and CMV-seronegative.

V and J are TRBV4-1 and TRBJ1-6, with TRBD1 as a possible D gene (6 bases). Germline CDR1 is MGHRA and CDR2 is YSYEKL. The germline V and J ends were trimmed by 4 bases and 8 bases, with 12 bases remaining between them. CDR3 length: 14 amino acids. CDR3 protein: CASSRGAGDSPLHF. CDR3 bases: TGCGCCAGCAGCCGCGGAGCAGGGGATTCACCCCTCCACTTT.

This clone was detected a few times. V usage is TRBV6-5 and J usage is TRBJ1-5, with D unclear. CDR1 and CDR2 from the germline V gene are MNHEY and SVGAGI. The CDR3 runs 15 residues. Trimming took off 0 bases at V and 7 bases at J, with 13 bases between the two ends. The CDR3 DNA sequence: TGTGCCAGCAGTTACTCGTTTACGGGAGGGCAGCCCCAGCATTTT. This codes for CASSYSFTGGQPQHF.

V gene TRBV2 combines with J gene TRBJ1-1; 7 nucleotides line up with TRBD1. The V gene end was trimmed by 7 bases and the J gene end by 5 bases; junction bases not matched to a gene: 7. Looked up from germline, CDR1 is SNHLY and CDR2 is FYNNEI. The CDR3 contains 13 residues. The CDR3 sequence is CASTRQGLTEAFF. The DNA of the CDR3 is TGTGCCAGCACTAGACAGGGTTTGACTGAAGCTTTCTTT.

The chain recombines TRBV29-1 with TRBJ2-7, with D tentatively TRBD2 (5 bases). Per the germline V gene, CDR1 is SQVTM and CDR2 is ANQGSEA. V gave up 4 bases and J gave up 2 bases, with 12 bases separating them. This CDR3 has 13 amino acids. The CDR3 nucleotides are TGCAGCGTTGTAGTCACCGGGGCCTACGAGCAGTACTTC. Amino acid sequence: CSVVVTGAYEQYF.

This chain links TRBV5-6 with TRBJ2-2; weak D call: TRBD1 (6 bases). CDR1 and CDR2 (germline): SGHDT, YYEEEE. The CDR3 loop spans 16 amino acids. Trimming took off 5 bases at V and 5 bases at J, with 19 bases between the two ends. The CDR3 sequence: CASRYGSRTETGELFF. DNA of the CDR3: TGTGCCAGCAGATATGGCTCCCGGACAGAGACCGGGGAGCTGTTTTTT.

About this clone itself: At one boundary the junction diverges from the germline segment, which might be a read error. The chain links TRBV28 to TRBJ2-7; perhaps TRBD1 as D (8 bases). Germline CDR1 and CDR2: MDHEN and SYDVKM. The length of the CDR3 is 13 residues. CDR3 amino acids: CVSSTQGGYEQYF. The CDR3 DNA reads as TGTGTCAGCAGTACACAGGGGGGGTACGAGCAGTACTTC.

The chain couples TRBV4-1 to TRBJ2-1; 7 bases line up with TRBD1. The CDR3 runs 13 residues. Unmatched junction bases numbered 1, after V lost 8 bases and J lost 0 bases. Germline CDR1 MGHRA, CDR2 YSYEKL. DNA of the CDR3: TGCGCCAGCCGACAGGGCTCCTACAATGAGCAGTTCTTC. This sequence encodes CASRQGSYNEQFF.

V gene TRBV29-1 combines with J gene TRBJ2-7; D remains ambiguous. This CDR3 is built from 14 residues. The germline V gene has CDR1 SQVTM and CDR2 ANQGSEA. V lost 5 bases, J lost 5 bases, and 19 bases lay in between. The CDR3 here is CSVSLQLRVHEQYF. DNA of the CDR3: TGCAGCGTTAGTCTACAACTACGGGTCCACGAGCAGTACTTC.

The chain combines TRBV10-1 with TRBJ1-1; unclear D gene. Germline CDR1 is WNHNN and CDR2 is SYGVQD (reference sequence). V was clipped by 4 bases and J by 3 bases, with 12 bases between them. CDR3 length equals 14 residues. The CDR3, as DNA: TGCGCCAGCAGTGGTGGGGAGGAGGACACTGAAGCTTTCTTT. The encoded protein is CASSGGEEDTEAFF.

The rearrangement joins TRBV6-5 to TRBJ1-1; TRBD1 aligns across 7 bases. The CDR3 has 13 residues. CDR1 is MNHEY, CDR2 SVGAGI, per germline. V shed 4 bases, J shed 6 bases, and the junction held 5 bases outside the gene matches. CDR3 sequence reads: CASSSTGEPEAFF. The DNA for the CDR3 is TGTGCCAGCAGTTCTACAGGGGAGCCTGAAGCTTTCTTT.

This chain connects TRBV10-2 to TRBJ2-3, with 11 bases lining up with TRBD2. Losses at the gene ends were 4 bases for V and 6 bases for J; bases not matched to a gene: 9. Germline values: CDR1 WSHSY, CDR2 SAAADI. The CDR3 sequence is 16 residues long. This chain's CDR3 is CASSARLAGKGDTQYF. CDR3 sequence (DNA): TGCGCCAGCAGTGCGCGACTAGCGGGGAAAGGTGATACGCAGTATTTT.

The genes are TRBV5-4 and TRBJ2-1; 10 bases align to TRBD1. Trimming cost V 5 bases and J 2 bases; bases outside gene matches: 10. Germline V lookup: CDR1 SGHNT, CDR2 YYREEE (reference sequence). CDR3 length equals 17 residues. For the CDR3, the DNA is TGTGCCAGCAGGCCCGGGACAGGGGTATTGACCTACAATGAGCAGTTCTTC. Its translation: CASRPGTGVLTYNEQFF.

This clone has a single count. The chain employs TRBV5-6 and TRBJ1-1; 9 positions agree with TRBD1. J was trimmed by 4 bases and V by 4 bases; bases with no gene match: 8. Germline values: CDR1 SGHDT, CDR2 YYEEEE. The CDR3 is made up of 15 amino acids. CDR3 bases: TGTGCCAGCAGCGTCACAGGGGGCTCGGGCACTGAAGCTTTCTTT. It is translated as CASSVTGGSGTEAFF.

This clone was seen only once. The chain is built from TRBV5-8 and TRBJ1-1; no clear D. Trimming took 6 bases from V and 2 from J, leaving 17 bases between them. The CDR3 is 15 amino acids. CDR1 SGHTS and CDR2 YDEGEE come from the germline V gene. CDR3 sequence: CASTFLARQNTEAFF. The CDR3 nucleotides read TGTGCCAGCACCTTCTTGGCCAGACAAAACACTGAAGCTTTCTTT.

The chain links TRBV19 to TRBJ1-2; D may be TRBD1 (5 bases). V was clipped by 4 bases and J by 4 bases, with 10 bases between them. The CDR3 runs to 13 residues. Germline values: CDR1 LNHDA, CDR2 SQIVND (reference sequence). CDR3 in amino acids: CASSKDNFYGYTF. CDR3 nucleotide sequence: TGTGCCAGTAGTAAGGACAACTTCTATGGCTACACCTTC.

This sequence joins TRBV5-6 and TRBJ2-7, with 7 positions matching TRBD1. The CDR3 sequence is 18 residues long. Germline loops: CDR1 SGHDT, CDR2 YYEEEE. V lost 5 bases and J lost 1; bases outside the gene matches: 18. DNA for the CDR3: TGTGCCAGCAGTATATACCGGGACAGCCTTAGGGGTTCCTACGAGCAGTACTTC. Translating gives CASSIYRDSLRGSYEQYF. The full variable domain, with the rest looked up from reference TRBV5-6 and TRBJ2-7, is DAGVTQSPTHLIKTRGQQVTLRCSPKSGHDTVSWYQQALGQGPQFIFQYYEEEERQRGNFPDRFSGHQFPNYSSELNVNALLLGDSALYLCASSIYRDSLRGSYEQYFGPGTRLTVT.

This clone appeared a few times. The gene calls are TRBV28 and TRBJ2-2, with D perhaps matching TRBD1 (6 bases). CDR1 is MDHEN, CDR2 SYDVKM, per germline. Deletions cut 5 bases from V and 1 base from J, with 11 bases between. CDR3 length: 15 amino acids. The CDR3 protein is CASSPPGQNTGELFF. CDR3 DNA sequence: TGTGCCAGCAGTCCCCCGGGACAGAACACCGGGGAGCTGTTTTTT.

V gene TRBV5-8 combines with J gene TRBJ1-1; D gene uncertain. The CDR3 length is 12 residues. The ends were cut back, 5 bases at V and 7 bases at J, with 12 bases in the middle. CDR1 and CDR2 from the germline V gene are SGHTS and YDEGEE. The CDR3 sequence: CASSYARFEAFF. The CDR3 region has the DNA TGTGCCAGCAGTTACGCCAGATTTGAAGCTTTCTTT.

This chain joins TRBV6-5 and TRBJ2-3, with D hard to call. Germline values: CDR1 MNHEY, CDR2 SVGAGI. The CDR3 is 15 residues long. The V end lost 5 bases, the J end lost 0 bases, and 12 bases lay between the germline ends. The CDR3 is CASSMTRWSTDTQYF. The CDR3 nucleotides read TGTGCCAGCAGTATGACCAGGTGGAGCACAGATACGCAGTATTTT.

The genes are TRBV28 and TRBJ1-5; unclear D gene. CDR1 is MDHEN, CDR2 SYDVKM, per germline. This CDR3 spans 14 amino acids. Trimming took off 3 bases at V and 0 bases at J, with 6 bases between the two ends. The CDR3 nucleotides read TGTGCCAGCAGTTTCCTCCCTAGCAATCAGCCCCAGCATTTT. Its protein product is CASSFLPSNQPQHF.

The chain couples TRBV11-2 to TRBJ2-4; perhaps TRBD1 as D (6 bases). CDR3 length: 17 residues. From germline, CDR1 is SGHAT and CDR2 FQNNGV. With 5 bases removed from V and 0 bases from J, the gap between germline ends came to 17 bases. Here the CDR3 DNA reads TGTGCCAGCAGCCCGGGACGGGACACCATAGCCAAAAACATTCAGTACTTC. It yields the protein CASSPGRDTIAKNIQYF.

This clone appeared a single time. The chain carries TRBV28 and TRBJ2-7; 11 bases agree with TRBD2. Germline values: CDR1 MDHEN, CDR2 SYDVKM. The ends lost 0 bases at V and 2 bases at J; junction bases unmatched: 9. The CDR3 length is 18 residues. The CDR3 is CASSLWGLAGGFTYEQYF. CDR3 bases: TGTGCCAGCAGTTTATGGGGGCTAGCGGGGGGCTTCACCTACGAGCAGTACTTC.